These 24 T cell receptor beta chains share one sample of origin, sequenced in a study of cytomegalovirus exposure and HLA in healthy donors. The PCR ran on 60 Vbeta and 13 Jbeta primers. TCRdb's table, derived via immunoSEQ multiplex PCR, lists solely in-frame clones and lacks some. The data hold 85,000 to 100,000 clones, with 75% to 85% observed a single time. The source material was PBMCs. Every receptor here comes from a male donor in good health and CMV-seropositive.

The CDR3 sequence: CASSAGGLGETQYF. The CDR3 DNA reads as TGCGCCAGCAGTGCCGGCGGGCTAGGGGAGACCCAGTACTTC. The chain is built from TRBV10-1 and TRBJ2-5; a weak D match, TRBD2 (5 bases). From germline, CDR1 is WNHNN and CDR2 SYGVQD (reference sequence). This CDR3 contains 14 residues. The V end was cut by 4 bases, the J end by 5 bases, with 14 bases between.

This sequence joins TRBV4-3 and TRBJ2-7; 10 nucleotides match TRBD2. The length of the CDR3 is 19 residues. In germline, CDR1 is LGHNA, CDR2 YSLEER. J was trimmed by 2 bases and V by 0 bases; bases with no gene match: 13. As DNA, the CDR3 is TGCGCCAGCAGCCAAGATCTCGGCCTAGCGGGGGCCCCAACCTACGAGCAGTACTTC. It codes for CASSQDLGLAGAPTYEQYF.

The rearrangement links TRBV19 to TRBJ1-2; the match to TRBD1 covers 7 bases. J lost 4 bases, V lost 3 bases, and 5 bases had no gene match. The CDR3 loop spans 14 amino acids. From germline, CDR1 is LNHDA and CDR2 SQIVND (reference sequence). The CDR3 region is CASSMGDRFYGYTF. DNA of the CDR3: TGTGCCAGTAGTATGGGGGACAGATTCTATGGCTACACCTTC.

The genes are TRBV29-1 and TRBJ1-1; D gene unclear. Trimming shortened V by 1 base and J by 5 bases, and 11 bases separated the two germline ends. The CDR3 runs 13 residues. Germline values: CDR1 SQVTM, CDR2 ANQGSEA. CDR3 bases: TGCAGCGTTGAAGGGCAAGGGAGGACTGAAGCTTTCTTT. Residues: CSVEGQGRTEAFF.

CDR3 coding DNA: TGCGCCAGCAGCCAATCTACGACAGGGTGGGAGGAAAAACTGTTTTTT. Its translation: CASSQSTTGWEEKLFF. The chain couples TRBV4-1 to TRBJ1-4; 7 bases fit TRBD1. The V gene end was trimmed by 2 bases and the J gene end by 8 bases; junction bases not matched to a gene: 11. Germline CDR1 and CDR2: MGHRA and YSYEKL. The CDR3 totals 16 residues.

The CDR3 DNA reads TGTGCCACCAGCGGCCCGGGACAGGGCTACGAGCAGTACTTC. This sequence encodes CATSGPGQGYEQYF. The rearrangement joins TRBV15 to TRBJ2-7, with TRBD1 matching 9 bases. The CDR3 runs 14 residues. The V and J ends lost 5 bases and 3 bases, in that order; junction bases with no gene match: 5. Germline V gene lookup returns CDR1 LNHNV and CDR2 YYDKDF (reference sequence).

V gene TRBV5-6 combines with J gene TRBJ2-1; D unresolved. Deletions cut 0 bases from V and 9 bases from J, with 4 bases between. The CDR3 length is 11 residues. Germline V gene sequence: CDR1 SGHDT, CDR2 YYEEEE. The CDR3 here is CASSLGGEQFF. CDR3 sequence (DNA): TGTGCCAGCAGCTTGGGAGGTGAGCAGTTCTTC. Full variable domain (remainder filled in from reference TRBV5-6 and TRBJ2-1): DAGVTQSPTHLIKTRGQQVTLRCSPKSGHDTVSWYQQALGQGPQFIFQYYEEEERQRGNFPDRFSGHQFPNYSSELNVNALLLGDSALYLCASSLGGEQFFGPGTRLTVL.

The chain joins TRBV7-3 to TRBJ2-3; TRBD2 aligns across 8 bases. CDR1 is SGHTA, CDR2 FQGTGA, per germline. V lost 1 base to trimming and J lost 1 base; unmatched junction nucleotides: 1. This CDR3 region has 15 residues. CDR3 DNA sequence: TGTGCCAGCAGCTTAAGTAGCGGGGGCACAGATACGCAGTATTTT. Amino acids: CASSLSSGGTDTQYF.

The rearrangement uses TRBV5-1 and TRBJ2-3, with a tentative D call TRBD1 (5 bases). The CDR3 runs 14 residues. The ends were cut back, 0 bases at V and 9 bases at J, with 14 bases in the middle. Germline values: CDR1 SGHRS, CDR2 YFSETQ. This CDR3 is CASSLAIDSPTQYF. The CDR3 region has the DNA TGCGCCAGCAGCTTGGCCATCGACAGCCCGACGCAGTATTTT. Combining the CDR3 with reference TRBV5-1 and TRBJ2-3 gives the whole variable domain KAGVTQTPRYLIKTRGQQVTLSCSPISGHRSVSWYQQTPGQGLQFLFEYFSETQRNKGNFPGRFSGRQFSNSRSEMNVSTLELGDSALYLCASSLAIDSPTQYFGPGTRLTVL.

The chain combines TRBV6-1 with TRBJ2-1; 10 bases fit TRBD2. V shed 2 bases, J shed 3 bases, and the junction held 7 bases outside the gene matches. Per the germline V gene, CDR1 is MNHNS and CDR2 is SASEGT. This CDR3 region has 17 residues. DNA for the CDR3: TGTGCCAGCAGTGAAATGGCTAGCGGGGGAATCTACAATGAGCAGTTCTTC. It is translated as CASSEMASGGIYNEQFF.

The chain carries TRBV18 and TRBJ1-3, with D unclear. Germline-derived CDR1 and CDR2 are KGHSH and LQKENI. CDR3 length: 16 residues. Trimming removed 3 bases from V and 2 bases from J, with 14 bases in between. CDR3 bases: TGTGCCAGCTCACCTAGCCCGGGAGATACTGGAAACACCATATATTTT. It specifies CASSPSPGDTGNTIYF.

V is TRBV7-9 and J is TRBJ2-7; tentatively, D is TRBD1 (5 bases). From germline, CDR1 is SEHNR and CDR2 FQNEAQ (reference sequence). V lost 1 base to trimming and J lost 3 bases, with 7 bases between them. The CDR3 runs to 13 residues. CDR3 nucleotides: TGTGCCAGCAGCTTAGGACAGTTCTACGAGCAGTACTTC. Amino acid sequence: CASSLGQFYEQYF.

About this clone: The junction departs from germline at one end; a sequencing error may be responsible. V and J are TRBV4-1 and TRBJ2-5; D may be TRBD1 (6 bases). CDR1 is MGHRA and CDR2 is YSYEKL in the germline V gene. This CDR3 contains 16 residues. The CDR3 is CASSQEFRTAQETQYF. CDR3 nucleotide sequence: TGCGCCAGTAGCCAAGAGTTTCGGACAGCTCAAGAGACCCAGTACTTC.

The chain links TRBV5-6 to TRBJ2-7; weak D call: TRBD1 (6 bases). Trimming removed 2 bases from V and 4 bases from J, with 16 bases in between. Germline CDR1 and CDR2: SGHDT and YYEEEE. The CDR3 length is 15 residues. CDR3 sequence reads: CASSFPGTTPYEQYF. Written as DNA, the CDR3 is TGTGCCAGCAGCTTCCCCGGGACAACCCCTTACGAGCAGTACTTC.

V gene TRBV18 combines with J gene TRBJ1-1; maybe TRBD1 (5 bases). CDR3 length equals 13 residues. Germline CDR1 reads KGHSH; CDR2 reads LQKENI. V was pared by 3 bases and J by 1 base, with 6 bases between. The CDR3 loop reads CASSPGGNTEAFF. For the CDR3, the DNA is TGTGCCAGCTCACCGGGGGGGAACACTGAAGCTTTCTTT. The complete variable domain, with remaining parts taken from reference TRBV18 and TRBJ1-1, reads NAGVMQNPRHLVRRRGQEARLRCSPMKGHSHVYWYRQLPEEGLKFMVYLQKENIIDESGMPKERFSAEFPKEGPSILRIQQVVRGDSAAYFCASSPGGNTEAFFGQGTRLTVV.

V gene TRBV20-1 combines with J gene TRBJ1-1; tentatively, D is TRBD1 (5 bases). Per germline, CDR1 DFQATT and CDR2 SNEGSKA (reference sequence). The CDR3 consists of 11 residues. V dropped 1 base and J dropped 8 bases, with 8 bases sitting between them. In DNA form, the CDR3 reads TGCAGTGCTAGAGCTGCAGGGGAAGCTTTCTTT. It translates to CSARAAGEAFF.

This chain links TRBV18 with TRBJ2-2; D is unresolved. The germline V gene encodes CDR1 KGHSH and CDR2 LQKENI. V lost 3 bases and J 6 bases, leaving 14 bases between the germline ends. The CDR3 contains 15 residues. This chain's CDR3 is CASSPQEVDAGELFF. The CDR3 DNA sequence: TGTGCCAGCTCACCTCAAGAGGTCGACGCCGGGGAGCTGTTTTTT.

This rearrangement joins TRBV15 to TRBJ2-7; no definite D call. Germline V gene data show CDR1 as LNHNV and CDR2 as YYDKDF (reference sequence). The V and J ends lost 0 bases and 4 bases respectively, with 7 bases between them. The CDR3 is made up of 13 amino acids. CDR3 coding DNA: TGTGCCACCAGCAGAGATTGGGCTTACGAGCAGTACTTC. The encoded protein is CATSRDWAYEQYF.

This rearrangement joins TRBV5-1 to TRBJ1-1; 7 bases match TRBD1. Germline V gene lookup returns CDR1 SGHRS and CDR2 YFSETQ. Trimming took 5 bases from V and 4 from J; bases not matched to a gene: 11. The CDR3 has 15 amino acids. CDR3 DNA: TGCGCCAGCAGTGTAAAAGTCCCAGGGGGCACTGAAGCTTTCTTT. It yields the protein CASSVKVPGGTEAFF.

The CDR3 protein is CASSQGRRGGYEQYF. The CDR3 DNA reads TGCGCCAGCAGCCAAGGGAGGAGAGGGGGCTACGAGCAGTACTTC. The gene calls are TRBV4-1 and TRBJ2-7, with D perhaps TRBD1 (6 bases). The CDR3 sequence is 15 residues long. V lost 1 base and J lost 3, with 13 bases in between. Per germline, CDR1 MGHRA and CDR2 YSYEKL.

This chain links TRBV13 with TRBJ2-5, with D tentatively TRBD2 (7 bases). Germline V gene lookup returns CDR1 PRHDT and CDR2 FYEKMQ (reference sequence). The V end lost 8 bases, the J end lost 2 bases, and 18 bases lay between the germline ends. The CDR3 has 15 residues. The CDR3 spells CASALRAGAQETQYF. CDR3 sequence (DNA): TGTGCCAGCGCCTTAAGGGCGGGGGCTCAAGAGACCCAGTACTTC.

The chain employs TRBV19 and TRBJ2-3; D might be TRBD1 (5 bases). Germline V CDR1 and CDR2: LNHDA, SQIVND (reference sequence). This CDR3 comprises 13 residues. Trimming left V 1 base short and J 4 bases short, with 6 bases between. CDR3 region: CASSIVGADTQYF. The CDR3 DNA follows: TGTGCCAGTAGTATAGTAGGGGCAGATACGCAGTATTTT.

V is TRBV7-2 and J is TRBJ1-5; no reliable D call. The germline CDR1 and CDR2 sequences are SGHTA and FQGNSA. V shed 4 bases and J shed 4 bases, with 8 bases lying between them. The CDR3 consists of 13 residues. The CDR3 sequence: CASSSWENQPQHF. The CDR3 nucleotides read TGTGCCAGCAGCTCCTGGGAGAATCAGCCCCAGCATTTT.

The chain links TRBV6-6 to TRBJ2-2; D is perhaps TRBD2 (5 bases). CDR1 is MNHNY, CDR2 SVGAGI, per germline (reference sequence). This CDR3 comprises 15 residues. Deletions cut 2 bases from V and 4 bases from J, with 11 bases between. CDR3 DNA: TGTGCCAGCAGTTACAATCTTGCGGGCACCGGGGAGCTGTTTTTT. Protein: CASSYNLAGTGELFF.